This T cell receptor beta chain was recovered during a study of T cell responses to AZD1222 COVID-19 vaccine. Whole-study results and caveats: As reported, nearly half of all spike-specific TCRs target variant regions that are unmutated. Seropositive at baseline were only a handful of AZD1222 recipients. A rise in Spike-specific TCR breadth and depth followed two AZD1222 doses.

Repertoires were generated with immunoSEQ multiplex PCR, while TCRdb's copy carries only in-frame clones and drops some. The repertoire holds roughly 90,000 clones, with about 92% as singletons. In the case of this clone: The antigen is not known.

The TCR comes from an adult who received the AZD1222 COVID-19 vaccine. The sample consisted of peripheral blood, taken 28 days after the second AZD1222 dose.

The CDR3 protein is CASGLVPQYGYTF. Here the CDR3 DNA reads TGTGCTAGTGGTTTGGTACCACAGTATGGCTACACCTTC. The rearrangement joins TRBV12-5 to TRBJ1-2, with D hard to call. The CDR3 runs to 13 residues. V lost 0 bases, J lost 5 bases, and 7 bases lay in between. Germline V CDR1 and CDR2: LGHNT, FRNRAP.